The 9 T cell receptor beta chains in this list originate from one sample, sequenced in a study of graft-versus-host responses after intestinal transplantation (dated by TCRdb to the early 2020s). The intended sense of this specimen's time point label: cells obtained before transplantation from donor or recipient. The receptor library was made with the immunoSEQ multiplex PCR assay. The source is immuneACCESS, and TCRdb retained only in-frame sequences with V and J called. Part of the clones is not carried over; for the studies checked, unresolved V genes explain less than half of this, and the remainder is unexplained. The sample table contains about 90,000 clones; only one count was recorded for roughly four fifths of them. The top ten clonotypes cover 0.65% to 0.95% of the sample. These receptors lack a known antigen. The sample in question was unstimulated CD4+ T cells sorted from spleen or lymph node cells, obtained before intestinal transplant. The receptors were gathered from a human donor who received an intestinal transplant.

The V gene is TRBV5-1, the J gene TRBJ1-1, with 7 positions matching TRBD1. CDR1 is SGHRS, CDR2 YFSETQ, per germline. The CDR3 is 15 amino acids. V shed 1 base and J 0 bases; nucleotides not matched to a gene: 3. CDR3 DNA: TGCGCCAGCAGCTTGTTACAGGGGATGAACACTGAAGCTTTCTTT. Encoded protein: CASSLLQGMNTEAFF.

This sequence joins TRBV18 and TRBJ2-7; 12 bases match TRBD2. CDR3 length: 15 amino acids. With 3 bases clipped from V and 3 bases from J, the junction kept 3 bases outside the gene matches. Germline assignment: CDR1 KGHSH and CDR2 LQKENI. The CDR3 DNA reads as TGTGCCAGCTCACCCGGACTAGCGGGGCACTACGAGCAGTACTTC. The encoded protein is CASSPGLAGHYEQYF.

The V gene is TRBV5-1, the J gene TRBJ2-5, with D possibly TRBD2 on 5 matching bases. The CDR3 contains 14 residues. From germline, CDR1 is SGHRS and CDR2 YFSETQ. V shed 0 bases and J shed 1 base, with 7 bases lying between them. The CDR3 bases are TGCGCCAGCAGCTTGGCTAGCACCCAAGAGACCCAGTACTTC. Protein: CASSLASTQETQYF.

This clone was recorded a few times. The rearrangement uses TRBV2 and TRBJ1-5; no firm D call. The CDR3 sequence is 13 residues long. V dropped 8 bases and J dropped 0 bases, with 8 bases sitting between them. CDR1 SNHLY and CDR2 FYNNEI come from the germline V gene. DNA of the CDR3: TGTGCCAGCGCAGGCTTTAGCAATCAGCCCCAGCATTTT. Translation: CASAGFSNQPQHF.

The rearrangement links TRBV28 to TRBJ2-5, with 8 nucleotides matching TRBD2. The CDR3 loop spans 15 amino acids. J lost 0 bases, V lost 2 bases, and 2 bases had no gene match. Germline CDR1 reads MDHEN; CDR2 reads SYDVKM. The CDR3 is CASSLGTSNQETQYF. The CDR3 DNA is TGTGCCAGCAGTTTAGGGACTAGTAACCAAGAGACCCAGTACTTC.

The chain employs TRBV30 and TRBJ1-4; D is ambiguous. Looked up from germline, CDR1 is GTSNPN and CDR2 is SVGIG (reference sequence). Trimming took off 2 bases at V and 8 bases at J, with 12 bases between the two ends. The CDR3 has 13 residues. The CDR3 spells CAWSPFIEEKLFF. CDR3 sequence (DNA): TGTGCCTGGAGTCCCTTTATAGAGGAAAAACTGTTTTTT.

The chain has TRBV5-1 and TRBJ1-1; TRBD1 matches at 7 bases. The germline V gene has CDR1 SGHRS and CDR2 YFSETQ. The CDR3 contains 14 residues. Germline trimming cut 4 bases from V and 1 base from J; bases unmatched to any gene: 4. CDR3 protein: CASSPGDRNTEAFF. CDR3 DNA: TGCGCCAGCAGCCCCGGGGACAGGAACACTGAAGCTTTCTTT.

V is TRBV5-1 and J is TRBJ2-7, with 8 bases fitting TRBD1. V lost 0 bases to trimming and J lost 5 bases; unmatched junction nucleotides: 4. The germline gives CDR1 SGHRS, CDR2 YFSETQ. This CDR3 comprises 14 residues. For the CDR3, the DNA is TGCGCCAGCAGCTTGGAGTTCAGGGGGCACGAGCAGTACTTC. It encodes CASSLEFRGHEQYF. Using reference TRBV5-1 and TRBJ2-7 for the parts outside the CDR3, the full variable domain is KAGVTQTPRYLIKTRGQQVTLSCSPISGHRSVSWYQQTPGQGLQFLFEYFSETQRNKGNFPGRFSGRQFSNSRSEMNVSTLELGDSALYLCASSLEFRGHEQYFGPGTRLTVT.

The rearrangement uses TRBV5-1 and TRBJ2-3; TRBD2 matches at 14 bases. The junction had 5 bases not matched to a gene; V was cut back by 4 bases and J by 4 bases. The CDR3 spans 16 residues. The germline CDR1 and CDR2 sequences are SGHRS and YFSETQ. This chain's CDR3 is CASSDGTSGGPDTQYF. The CDR3 nucleotides read TGCGCCAGCAGCGACGGGACTAGCGGGGGCCCAGATACGCAGTATTTT.